This T cell receptor beta chain was documented in a study of blood T cell repertoires in COVID-19 (dated by TCRdb to between 2020 and 2021). For the study in its entirety: Samples from collaborators originated in the United States, Italy and Spain and spanned both the acute and convalescent phases of COVID-19. The dataset comprised deeply sampled blood TCRbeta repertoires from subjects exposed to, actively infected with, or recovered from COVID-19. Where available, HLA class I and class II types were obtained from metadata supplied by the sample provider rather than from assay-based typing. The sample metadata nearly always contained a de-identified subject ID, COVID-19 status, age in years and sex. The material from the prospective study consisted of cDNA or gDNA derived from T cells, B-cell-depleted T cells, or PBMCs. Samples came from the ongoing ImmuneRACE study (first 160 participants) plus 1,254 subjects from 6 global collaborators. The repertoires were released in a freely available public database meant as a resource for research on the immune response to SARS-CoV-2.

A remark on this clone: Its antigen is currently not known. No clone much larger than this one lies a single base away; base qualities are absent.

TCRbeta CDR3 regions were amplified from genomic DNA by means of the immunoSEQ Assay, a bias-controlled multiplex PCR. The original pipeline was this. Nucleated cell counts per sample were estimated from amplification of reference gene primers within the assay. To quantify the absolute abundance of each unique TCRbeta CDR3 rearrangement, sequence reads were collapsed and filtered. Productive Simpson clonality was computed per sample as the square root of Simpson's diversity index over productive rearrangements. Held by TCRdb, this immuneACCESS table contains in-frame sequences only and omits some clones. Under half of the omission traces to an unresolved V gene where checked; the cause of the rest is unknown. Clone size and the V and J calls come from that table; the DNA yielded D and trimming. Here the sample has 130,000 to 150,000 clones; about 84% occur a single time. The leading ten clones occupy roughly 8.3% of the sample.

Via the germline V gene, CDR1 is SGHDT and CDR2 YYEEEE. From the cysteine up to the phenylalanine, the CDR3 has a length of 15 residues. The kept DNA is CDR3 alone, 45 bases in frame from the first base. The V end loses 4 bases and the J end loses 4 bases, and a stretch of 17 bases separates them. What the research found in general, with its limitations: How much clinical and demographic metadata was included differed by source and by participant, and the metadata was provided uncurated.

Whole blood was collected in K2EDTA tubes by collaborating institutions according to the institutions' own protocols. For TCRbeta analysis, collaborators shipped samples in one of three forms: frozen whole blood, isolated PBMCs, or DNA extracted from either of those sample types. In this chain, TRBV5-6 is recombined with TRBJ2-5; a tentative D match to TRBD1 spans 5 bases. The sample comprised peripheral blood. The receptor comes from a woman over 75 in a cohort sampled during active or convalescent COVID-19. CDR3 reads: CASSGYGQTGETQYF. In nucleotide form, the sequence is TGTGCCAGCAGCGGATACGGACAAACGGGAGAGACCCAGTACTTC.